A single sample gave rise to the 4 T cell receptor beta chains below, sequenced in a study of shared clonotypes between healthy human individuals. The protocol was immunoSEQ multiplex PCR, while the TCRdb copy is restricted to in-frame clones and leaves out a portion. The repertoire includes about 2.4 million clones, approximately 90% of them detected once, and over 0.12% sits in the top ten. The sequencing input was naive CD4+ T cells sorted from blood. Described subset: CD45RA+ positively selected. All receptors come from a young man in good health.

V and J are TRBV18 and TRBJ2-2, with 8 bases identical to TRBD1. The CDR3 totals 16 residues. The J segment lost 4 bases and the V segment lost 0 bases, leaving 4 bases of the junction unmatched. Germline CDR1 KGHSH, CDR2 LQKENI. Here the CDR3 DNA reads TGTGCCAGCTCACCACCGGGACAGGCCGGCACCGGGGAGCTGTTTTTT. Residues: CASSPPGQAGTGELFF.

Comment on this clone: Because the CDR3 is missing its conserved closing phenylalanine or tryptophan, this is likely a read error. V is TRBV28 and J is TRBJ1-6; D is uncertain. In germline, CDR1 is MDHEN, CDR2 SYDVKM. V was clipped by 6 bases and J by 6 bases, with 15 bases between them. The CDR3 sequence is 15 residues long. The CDR3 here is CASRSGSPGNSPLHS. In nucleotides, the CDR3 is TGTGCCAGCAGATCCGGGTCCCCCGGTAATTCACCCCTCCACTCT.

This chain joins TRBV7-2 and TRBJ2-6, with TRBD2 matching over 7 bases. Germline loops: CDR1 SGHTA, CDR2 FQGNSA. The CDR3 runs to 15 residues. Unmatched junction bases numbered 3, after V lost 5 bases and J lost 2 bases. The CDR3, as DNA: TGTGCCAGCAGCGGGGGGGGTGCTGGGGCCAACGTCCTGACTTTC. It specifies CASSGGGAGANVLTF.

This chain links TRBV7-2 with TRBJ2-7, with D perhaps matching TRBD2 (5 bases). CDR1 is SGHTA, CDR2 FQGNSA, per germline. Trimming removed 1 base at V and 4 bases at J, with 17 bases between. This CDR3 spans 16 amino acids. DNA of the CDR3: TGTGCCAGCAGCTTAGAGAGGGCAGGTCCCATGTACGAGCAGTACTTC. This encodes CASSLERAGPMYEQYF.